The clone carrying this T cell receptor (beta chain) was detected only a few times. As yet, its antigen is unknown. The data were taken from a study of early T cells in non-severe SARS-CoV-2 infection. The overall study: Sequencing used unsorted whole-blood bulk RNA, so chains lack pairing. Study-wide results and caveats: The matching step, a VDJdb search, favored anti-spike CD8 responses and missed private and CD4 specificities.

The V gene end was trimmed by 5 bases and the J gene end by 2 bases; junction bases not matched to a gene: 3. The length of the CDR3 is 14 residues. The germline CDR1 and CDR2 sequences are SNHLY and FYNNEI. Attachment of unique molecular identifiers was made to individual cDNA molecules. Each CDR3 protein gets one entry after TCRdb re-called the 5' RACE reads with MiXCR. The sample lists around 40,000 distinct CDR3 sequences; 6.8% were seen once. The genes are TRBV2 and TRBJ1-1; TRBD1 agrees at 9 bases. Here the sequenced sample was whole blood, taken at baseline. This TCR was recovered from an adult who was a healthcare worker with PCR-confirmed SARS-CoV-2 infection or an uninfected control (not recorded which). CDR3 DNA sequence: TGTGCCAGCAGTAGGACAGGGGCAAACACTGAAGCTTTCTTT. It encodes CASSRTGANTEAFF.